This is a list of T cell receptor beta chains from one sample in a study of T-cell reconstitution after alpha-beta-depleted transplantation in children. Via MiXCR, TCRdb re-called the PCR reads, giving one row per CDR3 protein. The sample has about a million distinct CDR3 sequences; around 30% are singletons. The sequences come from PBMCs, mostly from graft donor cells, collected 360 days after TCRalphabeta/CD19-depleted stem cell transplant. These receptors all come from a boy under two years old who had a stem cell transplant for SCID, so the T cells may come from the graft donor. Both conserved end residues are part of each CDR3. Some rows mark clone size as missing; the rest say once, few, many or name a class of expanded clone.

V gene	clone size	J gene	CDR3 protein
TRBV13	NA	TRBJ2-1	CASSRISLRDRAYNEQFF
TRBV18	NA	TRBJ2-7	CASSPPTRGTYEQYF
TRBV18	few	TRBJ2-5	CASSPPRAGMETQYF
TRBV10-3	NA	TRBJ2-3	CAISESGERQYF
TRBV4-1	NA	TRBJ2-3	CASSQDGWGTDTQYF
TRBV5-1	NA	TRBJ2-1	CASSLDPTNEQFF
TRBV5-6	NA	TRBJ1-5	CASSLGASGTSHQPQHF
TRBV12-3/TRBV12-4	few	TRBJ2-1	CASSPNLAGEQFF
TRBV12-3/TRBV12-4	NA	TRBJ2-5	CASSWEGVGETQYF
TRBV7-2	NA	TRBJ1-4	CASSLRAGDEKLFF
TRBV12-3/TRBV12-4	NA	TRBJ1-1	CASSLVYRGVGGTEAFF
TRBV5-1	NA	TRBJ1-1	CASSGAAGALAFF
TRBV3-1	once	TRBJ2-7	CASSQDPAGSGEQYF
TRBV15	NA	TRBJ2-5	CATSRDNPIGTQYF
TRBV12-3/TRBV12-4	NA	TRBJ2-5	CASTTRGETQYF
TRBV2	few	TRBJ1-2	CASSVQLGDGYTF
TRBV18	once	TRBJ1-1	CASSPNRGGGTEAFF
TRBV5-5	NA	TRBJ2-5	CASSPPSPSGETQYF
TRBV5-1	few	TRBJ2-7	CASSLGTVGSYEQYF
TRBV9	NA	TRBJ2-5	CASSVGRGETQYF
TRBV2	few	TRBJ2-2	CASSYTTGATGELFF
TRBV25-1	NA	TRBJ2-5	CASSESGQLETQYF
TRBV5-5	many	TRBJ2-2	CASSPVGTGELFF
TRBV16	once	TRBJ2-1	CASSQSGMEQFF
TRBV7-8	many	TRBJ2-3	CASSLGGSRTDTQYF
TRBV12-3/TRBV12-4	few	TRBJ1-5	CASSFGGASNQPQHF
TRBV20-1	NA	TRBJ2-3	CSALLAGGTDTQYF
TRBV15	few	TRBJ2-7	CATSREGGQVFSYEQYF
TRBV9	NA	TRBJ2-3	CASTTDAASTDTQYF
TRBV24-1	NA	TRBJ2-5	CATSDPAGAERGEQETQYF
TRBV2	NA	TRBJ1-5	CASSERGLSNQPQHF
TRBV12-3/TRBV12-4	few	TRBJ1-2	CASSSLTPEVYGYTF
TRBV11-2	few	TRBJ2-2	CASSPPGTYTGELFF
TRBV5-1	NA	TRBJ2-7	CASSQMTSYEQYF
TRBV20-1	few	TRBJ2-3	CSARDRLAGWLNTQYF
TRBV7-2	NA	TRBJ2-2	CASNKGGELFF
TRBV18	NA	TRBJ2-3	CASSPGHLWDTDTQYF
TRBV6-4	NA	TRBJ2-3	CASSDVDRLSLTDTQYF
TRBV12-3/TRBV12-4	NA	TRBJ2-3	CASSRFPSGGADTQYF
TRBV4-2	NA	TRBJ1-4	CASSQGWAGRSMVKDEKLFF
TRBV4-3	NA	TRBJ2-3	CASSQASGRLRTDTQYF
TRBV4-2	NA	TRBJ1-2	CASRVGTDYGYTF
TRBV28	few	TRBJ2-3	CASSLPAPPDTQYF
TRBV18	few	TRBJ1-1	CASSVRGNTEAFF
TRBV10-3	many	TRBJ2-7	CAISARDTAYEQYF
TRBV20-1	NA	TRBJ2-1	CSARAPGWFAYNEQFF
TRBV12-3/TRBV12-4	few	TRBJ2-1	CASSYETGNEQFF
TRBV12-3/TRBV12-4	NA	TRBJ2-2	CASSVLRPNTGELFF
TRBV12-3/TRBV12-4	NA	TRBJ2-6	CASRRDRLSSGANVLTF
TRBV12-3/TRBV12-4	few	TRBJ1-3	CASGTAAREGDTIYF
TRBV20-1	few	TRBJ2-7	CSATISPGTASYEQYF
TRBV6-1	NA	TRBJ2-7	CASCMGQGGPEYF
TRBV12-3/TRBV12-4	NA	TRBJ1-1	CASSPQGMMDTEAFF
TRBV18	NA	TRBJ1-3	CASSPPGGIRSGNTIYF
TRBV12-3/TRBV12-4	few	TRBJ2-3	CASLNSVRNTQYF
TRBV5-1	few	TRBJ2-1	CASSWGDVGGNEQFF
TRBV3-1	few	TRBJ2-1	CASSQDLGTYNEQFF
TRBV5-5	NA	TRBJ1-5	CASRAEWIGPQHF
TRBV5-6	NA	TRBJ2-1	CASTLLAGSYNEQFF